This TCR beta chain was recovered during a study of blood T cell repertoires in COVID-19. Study at large: The samples span acute and convalescent COVID-19 from the United States, Italy and Spain.

Some clones are missing from TCRdb's copy, which holds only in-frame ones; the method was immunoSEQ multiplex PCR. The sample includes 240,000 or so clones, roughly 80% of them seen just once. Germline V gene data show CDR1 as SGHTA and CDR2 as FQGNSA. V lost 6 bases to trimming and J lost 4 bases; unmatched junction nucleotides: 6. The CDR3 extends over 16 amino acids. The clonotype comes from a woman of 80 years or more with acute or convalescent COVID-19. The specimen was peripheral blood. The V and J genes are TRBV7-2 and TRBJ2-5; 15 bases are a match to TRBD2. CDR3 nucleotide sequence: TGTGCCAGCAGTTATGGGACTAGCGGGGGGAGAGAGACCCAGTACTTC. Translation: CASSYGTSGGRETQYF. Filled out from reference TRBV7-2 and TRBJ2-5, the complete variable domain reads GAGVSQSPSNKVTEKGKDVELRCDPISGHTALYWYRQSLGQGLEFLIYFQGNSAPDKSGLPSDRFSAERTGGSVSTLTIQRTQQEDSAVYLCASSYGTSGGRETQYFGPGTRLLVL.